This T cell receptor beta chain was identified during a study of PD-1 blockade in mismatch repair-deficient tumors. About the study: All were previously treated, progressing patients with 11 to 13 mismatch repair-deficient cancer types.

Measured with immunoSEQ multiplex PCR; TCRdb has only the in-frame clones, and not every one. This sample carries some 100,000 clones, 65% to 85% of them seen once, and the ten largest clones take around 6.6%. This clone showed up just once. Its specificity is unknown. Trimming took off 2 bases at V and 4 bases at J, with 14 bases between the two ends. This CDR3 spans 16 amino acids. The germline V gene has CDR1 MNHEY and CDR2 SVGAGI. Study-level results: After pembrolizumab, tumor-resident clones rose rapidly, then generally contracted before radiologic responses.

This TCR came from an adult with mismatch repair-deficient cancer. This chain links TRBV6-5 with TRBJ2-2; no clear D. This material consisted of peripheral blood, taken approximately 35 weeks after starting pembrolizumab. DNA for the CDR3: TGTGCCAGCAGTTACCTTCATCTAGTCCCCACCGGGGAGCTGTTTTTT. This sequence encodes CASSYLHLVPTGELFF.